These T cell receptor beta chains were read from a single sample in a study of cytomegalovirus exposure and HLA in healthy donors. The assay was immunoSEQ multiplex PCR, and TCRdb's table has in-frame clones only and misses some. The data contain approximately 100,000 clones, around 84% of them singletons. The sequencing input was PBMCs. The receptor source for this set is a woman aged 18-29 years in good health and CMV-seronegative. CDR3s include the opening cysteine and the closing phenylalanine or tryptophan. The D gene is left open where the match is weak.

d_gene: TRBD1
v_gene: TRBV18
j_gene: TRBJ1-4
CDR3aa: CASSPPRDRGEKLFF
CDR3nt: TGTGCCAGCTCACCACCCCGGGACAGGGGAGAAAAACTGTTTTTT

d_gene: NA
v_gene: TRBV7-9
j_gene: TRBJ2-7
CDR3aa: CASSSKSPGGVNEQYF
CDR3nt: TGTGCCAGCAGCTCAAAATCTCCCGGAGGAGTGAACGAGCAGTACTTC

d_gene: NA
v_gene: TRBV7-6
j_gene: TRBJ1-1
CDR3aa: CASSLNARQTDTEAFF
CDR3nt: TGTGCCAGCAGCCTCAACGCTAGACAGACGGACACTGAAGCTTTCTTT

d_gene: NA
v_gene: TRBV2
j_gene: TRBJ1-2
CDR3aa: CASSDQVLYGYTF
CDR3nt: TGTGCCAGCAGTGACCAGGTCCTCTATGGCTACACCTTC

d_gene: TRBD2
v_gene: TRBV7-2
j_gene: TRBJ2-3
CDR3aa: CASSLEASGLDTQYF
CDR3nt: TGTGCCAGCAGCTTAGAGGCTAGCGGACTAGATACGCAGTATTTT

d_gene: TRBD2
v_gene: TRBV6-6
j_gene: TRBJ2-7
CDR3aa: CASSPPLAGGFYEQYF
CDR3nt: TGTGCCAGCAGTCCCCCCTTGGCGGGGGGTTTCTACGAGCAGTACTTC

d_gene: TRBD1
v_gene: TRBV11-2
j_gene: TRBJ1-1
CDR3aa: CASSLGGQGRTEAFF
CDR3nt: TGTGCCAGCAGCTTAGGCGGACAGGGTCGGACTGAAGCTTTCTTT

d_gene: NA
v_gene: TRBV5-1
j_gene: TRBJ2-5
CDR3aa: CASTAYAETQYF
CDR3nt: TGCGCCAGCACTGCCTATGCAGAGACCCAGTACTTC

d_gene: NA
v_gene: TRBV5-4
j_gene: TRBJ2-7
CDR3aa: CASSALYGDGYEQYF
CDR3nt: TGTGCCAGCAGCGCCCTGTACGGGGATGGCTACGAGCAGTACTTC

d_gene: TRBD2
v_gene: TRBV2
j_gene: TRBJ2-1
CDR3aa: CASSETGGYNEQFF
CDR3nt: TGTGCCAGCAGTGAAACGGGGGGCTACAATGAGCAGTTCTTC

d_gene: TRBD2
v_gene: TRBV9
j_gene: TRBJ2-5
CDR3aa: CASSVGTSGDTQYF
CDR3nt: TGTGCCAGCAGCGTAGGGACTAGCGGGGACACCCAGTACTTC

d_gene: TRBD1
v_gene: TRBV2
j_gene: TRBJ1-1
CDR3aa: CASSVLGQGKPEAFF
CDR3nt: TGTGCCAGCAGTGTCTTGGGACAGGGTAAGCCTGAAGCTTTCTTT